Presented here are 25 T cell receptor beta chains from one specimen sequenced in a study of T-cell reconstitution after alpha-beta-depleted transplantation in children. Unique molecular identifiers were incorporated into the prepared TCRbeta library. TCRdb re-called the PCR reads with MiXCR, one entry per CDR3 protein. The data show over 100,000 distinct CDR3 sequences, 10% seen once. The specimen was PBMCs, collected before TCRalphabeta/CD19-depleted stem cell transplant. Every receptor here comes from a boy aged 2 to 10 with acute lymphoblastic leukemia, due to receive a stem cell transplant.

The chain uses TRBV20-1 and TRBJ1-1; D may be TRBD1 (6 bases). CDR1 DFQATT and CDR2 SNEGSKA come from the germline V gene (reference sequence). V was trimmed by 5 bases and J by 0 bases, leaving 13 bases between them. There are 14 residues in the CDR3. The CDR3 nucleotides read TGCAGTGCTCCGCGGGGACACATGAACACTGAAGCTTTCTTT. Translated: CSAPRGHMNTEAFF.

The chain employs TRBV7-9 and TRBJ2-7; D perhaps matches TRBD1 (5 bases). Germline assignment: CDR1 SEHNR and CDR2 FQNEAQ (reference sequence). The CDR3 loop spans 14 amino acids. V gave up 1 base and J gave up 2 bases, with 9 bases separating them. The CDR3 protein is CASSLVKGPYEQYF. The DNA of the CDR3 is TGTGCCAGCAGCTTAGTCAAGGGGCCCTACGAGCAGTACTTC. Filled out from reference TRBV7-9 and TRBJ2-7, the complete variable domain reads DTGVSQNPRHKITKRGQNVTFRCDPISEHNRLYWYRQTLGQGPEFLTYFQNEAQLEKSRLLSDRFSAERPKGSFSTLEIQRTEQGDSAMYLCASSLVKGPYEQYFGPGTRLTVT.

This clonotype was counted between two and nine times. This chain connects TRBV5-1 to TRBJ2-1, with 7 bases fitting TRBD2. The V and J ends lost 4 bases and 1 base, in that order; junction bases with no gene match: 5. The CDR3 extends over 15 amino acids. Per the germline V gene, CDR1 is SGHRS and CDR2 is YFSETQ. CDR3: CASSDTGGSYNEQFF. The DNA of the CDR3 is TGCGCCAGCAGCGACACGGGAGGTTCCTACAATGAGCAGTTCTTC.

This clonotype was detected a few times. The chain employs TRBV12-3 or TRBV12-4 and TRBJ2-1; TRBD2 agrees at 11 bases. This CDR3 comprises 12 residues. The ends lost 5 bases at V and 15 bases at J; junction bases unmatched: 6. The CDR3 is CASSILAGGPFF. DNA of the CDR3: TGTGCCAGCAGTATATTAGCGGGAGGGCCGTTCTTC.

This clonotype was seen a handful of times. The chain has TRBV19 and TRBJ1-5, with 12 bases lining up with TRBD1. This CDR3 is built from 15 residues. Germline V lookup: CDR1 LNHDA, CDR2 SQIVND (reference sequence). V lost 7 bases to trimming and J lost 5 bases; unmatched junction nucleotides: 6. CDR3 residues: CASKMGTGGDQPQHF. The CDR3 DNA reads as TGTGCCAGTAAAATGGGGACAGGGGGCGATCAGCCCCAGCATTTT.

This clonotype showed up just a few times. CDR3 sequence: CSASIAGGGEQYF. CDR3 nucleotides: TGCAGTGCTAGTATAGCGGGGGGGGGTGAGCAGTACTTC. The J gene is TRBJ2-7, the V gene TRBV20-1, with 11 bases aligning to TRBD2. This CDR3 contains 13 residues. V was pared by 3 bases and J by 7 bases, with 5 bases of the junction left unmatched. Per germline, CDR1 DFQATT and CDR2 SNEGSKA (reference sequence).

This clonotype showed up just a few times. The rearrangement uses TRBV14 and TRBJ2-1, with a weak D call TRBD2 (6 bases). The CDR3 loop spans 16 amino acids. Germline values: CDR1 SGHDN, CDR2 FVKESK. Trimming stripped 2 bases from V and 6 bases from J, with 17 bases between. The CDR3 protein is CASSQLRDSGFNEQFF. The CDR3 DNA is TGTGCCAGCAGCCAACTCCGGGACTCGGGCTTCAATGAGCAGTTCTTC.

On this clonotype: One base away lies a much larger clone, so this may be a sequencing read error. V usage is TRBV5-1 and J usage is TRBJ2-2; D may match TRBD1 or TRBD2 (6 bases each). CDR3 length: 15 residues. Germline CDR1 SGHRS, CDR2 YFSETQ. The CDR3 nucleotides read TGCGCCAGCAGCTTGCACAGGGCTGGCACCGGGGGGCTGTTTTTT. This sequence encodes CASSLHRAGTGGLFF.

This clonotype was seen many times. The rearrangement joins TRBV7-9 to TRBJ2-3; 7 bases map to TRBD1. Germline V gene sequence: CDR1 SEHNR, CDR2 FQNEAQ (reference sequence). The CDR3 extends over 17 amino acids. The junction had 17 bases not matched to a gene; V was cut back by 7 bases and J by 4 bases. The chain's CDR3 is CASTQATTGRVADTQYF. Here the CDR3 DNA reads TGTGCCAGCACCCAAGCGACGACAGGGCGGGTTGCAGATACGCAGTATTTT.

This clonotype showed up many times. J is TRBJ2-3 and V is TRBV5-1; 13 bases agree with TRBD2. The CDR3 has 16 amino acids. Germline V gene sequence: CDR1 SGHRS, CDR2 YFSETQ. The V segment lost 2 bases and the J segment 4 bases; nucleotides outside the gene matches: 4. This CDR3 reads CASSFGTSGTPDTQYF. In nucleotides, the CDR3 is TGCGCCAGCAGCTTTGGGACTAGCGGGACTCCAGATACGCAGTATTTT.

This chain joins TRBV5-1 and TRBJ2-3; a possible D gene is TRBD2 (6 bases). Germline-derived CDR1 and CDR2 are SGHRS and YFSETQ. The CDR3 is 18 amino acids. V was cut by 0 bases and J by 2 bases, with 19 bases left in between. CDR3 nucleotide sequence: TGCGCCAGCAGCTTGGAAGGGCGGGGCAGACAGCTCACAGATACGCAGTATTTT. Translating it yields CASSLEGRGRQLTDTQYF.

This clonotype was detected ten times or more. This chain uses TRBV7-8 with TRBJ2-7; possibly TRBD2 for D (6 bases). Trimming stripped 6 bases from V and 3 bases from J, with 18 bases between. Germline CDR1 SGHVS, CDR2 FQNEAQ. The CDR3 has 15 residues. CDR3 bases: TGTGCCAGCAGTCCTGTAGGTGGGCGGGGCTACGAGCAGTACTTC. It translates to CASSPVGGRGYEQYF.

The chain employs TRBV27 and TRBJ2-1, with a weak D call TRBD1 (6 bases). Germline V CDR1 and CDR2: MNHEY, SMNVEV (reference sequence). This CDR3 comprises 13 residues. V lost 6 bases, J lost 5 bases, and 11 bases lay in between. The CDR3 reads CASSWAGDNEQFF. The CDR3 nucleotides are TGTGCCAGCAGCTGGGCAGGGGACAATGAGCAGTTCTTC.

This clonotype was observed a few times. The chain uses TRBV3-1 and TRBJ1-1; possible D gene TRBD1, 5 bases. Germline-derived CDR1 and CDR2 are LGHDT and YNNKEL (reference sequence). Deletions cut 0 bases from V and 4 bases from J, with 18 bases between. This CDR3 region has 17 residues. The CDR3 reads CASSQDWGRGMGTEAFF. The CDR3 DNA reads as TGTGCCAGCAGCCAAGATTGGGGAAGGGGTATGGGCACTGAAGCTTTCTTT.

This chain links TRBV7-8 with TRBJ2-7; TRBD1 matches at 7 bases. The V and J ends lost 5 bases and 0 bases, in that order; junction bases with no gene match: 7. This CDR3 comprises 15 residues. Germline CDR1 reads SGHVS; CDR2 reads FQNEAQ. Written as DNA, the CDR3 is TGTGCCAGCAGCGTTAACCGGGACAGCTCCTACGAGCAGTACTTC. Translation: CASSVNRDSSYEQYF.

This clonotype appeared a few times. The genes are TRBV2 and TRBJ1-1; D not resolved. The germline V and J ends were trimmed by 3 bases and 5 bases, with 16 bases remaining between them. Per germline, CDR1 SNHLY and CDR2 FYNNEI. The CDR3 has 15 residues. The CDR3 is CASSDRAGRGTEAFF. CDR3 nucleotide sequence: TGTGCCAGCAGTGATAGAGCAGGCCGTGGGACTGAAGCTTTCTTT. The full variable domain, in which reference TRBV2 and TRBJ1-1 provide the parts outside the CDR3, is EPEVTQTPSHQVTQMGQEVILRCVPISNHLYFYWYRQILGQKVEFLVSFYNNEISEKSEIFDDQFSVERPDGSNFTLKIRSTKLEDSAMYFCASSDRAGRGTEAFFGQGTRLTVV.

The rearrangement joins TRBV5-1 to TRBJ1-4; D uncertain. V lost 4 bases to trimming and J lost 8 bases, with 18 bases between them. Germline CDR1 reads SGHRS; CDR2 reads YFSETQ. CDR3 length: 15 residues. Written as DNA, the CDR3 is TGCGCCAGCAGCCCCGGACCGGGAAGAGGGGAAAAACTGTTTTTT. Its translation is CASSPGPGRGEKLFF.

The chain is built from TRBV6-5 and TRBJ2-1, with 7 bases aligning to TRBD2. The CDR3 loop spans 15 amino acids. In germline, CDR1 is MNHEY, CDR2 SVGAGI. Trimming at V came to 2 bases and at J to 7 bases, leaving 8 bases not matched to a gene. CDR3 in DNA: TGTGCCAGCAGTTACCCACTCCGGGAGGAGAATGAGCAGTTCTTC. It encodes CASSYPLREENEQFF.

The chain has TRBV20-1 and TRBJ1-5, with D perhaps TRBD1 (5 bases). This CDR3 is 15 amino acids long. The ends were cut back, 0 bases at V and 7 bases at J, with 16 bases in the middle. Germline V gene lookup returns CDR1 DFQATT and CDR2 SNEGSKA (reference sequence). In DNA form, the CDR3 reads TGCAGTGCTAGAGATGTCAGCAGGGAGGGCCAGCCCCAGCATTTT. This codes for CSARDVSREGQPQHF.

DNA of the CDR3: TGTGCCAGCAGCTTAGGGAAAAATGGACAGACCAAAGAGACCCAGTACTTC. Amino acids: CASSLGKNGQTKETQYF. The V gene is TRBV7-8, the J gene TRBJ2-5, with D possibly being TRBD1 (6 bases). Germline CDR1 SGHVS, CDR2 FQNEAQ. V lost 1 base to trimming and J lost 3 bases, with 18 bases between them. The CDR3 consists of 17 residues.

This clonotype was seen many times. The J gene is TRBJ2-7, the V gene TRBV28; 8 bases are a match to TRBD1. After removal of 5 bases from V and 4 bases from J, the junction contained 7 bases not matched to a gene. CDR1 is MDHEN, CDR2 SYDVKM, per germline. The length of the CDR3 is 14 residues. CDR3 sequence (DNA): TGTGCCAGCAGTGAACGACAGGGGAGGTACGAGCAGTACTTC. It is translated as CASSERQGRYEQYF.

This clonotype was found a few times. The chain is built from TRBV3-1 and TRBJ2-7; D call uncertain. This CDR3 region has 13 residues. Germline lookup yields CDR1 LGHDT and CDR2 YNNKEL (reference sequence). Trimming shortened V by 4 bases and J by 0 bases, and 7 bases separated the two germline ends. DNA for the CDR3: TGTGCCAGCAGCCCGACGAGCTCCTACGAGCAGTACTTC. This codes for CASSPTSSYEQYF.

The chain is built from TRBV28 and TRBJ2-7; D perhaps matches TRBD1 (6 bases). CDR3 length equals 13 residues. Germline assignment: CDR1 MDHEN and CDR2 SYDVKM. Trimming cost V 5 bases and J 7 bases, with 15 bases left between them. In DNA, the CDR3 is TGTGCCAGCAGTCTTTCCCTTGACAGGGAGCAGTACTTC. This codes for CASSLSLDREQYF.

The J gene is TRBJ1-2, the V gene TRBV20-1; no clear D. Looked up from germline, CDR1 is DFQATT and CDR2 is SNEGSKA (reference sequence). There are 16 residues in the CDR3. Trimming left V 0 bases short and J 0 bases short, with 14 bases between. The CDR3 region is CSARDGGLTPNYGYTF. The CDR3 DNA sequence: TGCAGTGCTAGAGATGGCGGCCTTACTCCTAACTATGGCTACACCTTC.

The chain couples TRBV5-1 to TRBJ1-2, with D maybe TRBD1 (6 bases). The ends were cut back, 4 bases at V and 1 base at J, with 17 bases in the middle. The CDR3 runs 16 residues. Germline assignment: CDR1 SGHRS and CDR2 YFSETQ. CDR3 sequence reads: CASSLRGHPFNYGYTF. CDR3 nucleotide sequence: TGCGCCAGCAGCCTCCGGGGACACCCGTTTAACTATGGCTACACCTTC.